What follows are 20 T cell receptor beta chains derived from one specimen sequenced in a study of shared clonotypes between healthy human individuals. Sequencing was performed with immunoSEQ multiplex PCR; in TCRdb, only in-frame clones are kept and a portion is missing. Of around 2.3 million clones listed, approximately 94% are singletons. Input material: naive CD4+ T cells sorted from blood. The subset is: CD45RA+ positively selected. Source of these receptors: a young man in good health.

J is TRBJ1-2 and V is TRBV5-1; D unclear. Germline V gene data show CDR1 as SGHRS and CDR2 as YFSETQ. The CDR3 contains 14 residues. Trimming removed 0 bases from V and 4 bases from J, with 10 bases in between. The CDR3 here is CASSLAQPSYGYTF. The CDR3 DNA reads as TGCGCCAGCAGCTTGGCACAGCCGAGCTATGGCTACACCTTC.

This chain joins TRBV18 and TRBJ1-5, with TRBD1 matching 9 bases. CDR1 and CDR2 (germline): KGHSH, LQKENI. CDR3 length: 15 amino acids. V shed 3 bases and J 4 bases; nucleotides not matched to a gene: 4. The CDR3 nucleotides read TGTGCCAGCTCACCCGGGACAGGGATTAATCAGCCCCAGCATTTT. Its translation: CASSPGTGINQPQHF.

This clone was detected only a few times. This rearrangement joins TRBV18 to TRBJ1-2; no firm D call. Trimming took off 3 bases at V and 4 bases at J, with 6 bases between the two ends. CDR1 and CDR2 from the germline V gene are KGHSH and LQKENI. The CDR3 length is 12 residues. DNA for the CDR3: TGTGCCAGCTCACCGAATATCTATGGCTACACCTTC. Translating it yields CASSPNIYGYTF.

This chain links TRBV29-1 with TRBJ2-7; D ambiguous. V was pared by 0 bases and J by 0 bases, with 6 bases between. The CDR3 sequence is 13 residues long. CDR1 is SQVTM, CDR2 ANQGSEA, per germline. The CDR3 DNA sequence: TGCAGCGTTGAAGATCTCACCTCCTACGAGCAGTACTTC. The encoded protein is CSVEDLTSYEQYF.

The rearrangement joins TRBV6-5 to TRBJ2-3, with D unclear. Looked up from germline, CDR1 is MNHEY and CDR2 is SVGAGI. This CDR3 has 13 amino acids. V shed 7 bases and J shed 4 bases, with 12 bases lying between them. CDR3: CASTYPGADTQYF. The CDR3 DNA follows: TGTGCCAGCACCTACCCCGGCGCAGATACGCAGTATTTT.

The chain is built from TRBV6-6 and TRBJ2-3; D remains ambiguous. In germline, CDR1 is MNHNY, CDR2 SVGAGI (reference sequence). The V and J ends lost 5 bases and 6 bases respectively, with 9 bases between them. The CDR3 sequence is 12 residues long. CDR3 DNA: TGTGCCAGCAGTAATCCAGTGGATACGCAGTATTTT. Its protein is CASSNPVDTQYF.

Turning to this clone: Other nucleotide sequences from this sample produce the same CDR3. The CDR3 region is CAWRLRGTDTQYF. The CDR3 nucleotides are TGTGCCTGGAGATTGCGGGGCACAGATACGCAGTATTTT. The rearrangement uses TRBV30 and TRBJ2-3, with D maybe TRBD2 (5 bases). This CDR3 has 13 residues. Germline V lookup: CDR1 GTSNPN, CDR2 SVGIG (reference sequence). V gave up 3 bases and J gave up 1 base, with 8 bases separating them.

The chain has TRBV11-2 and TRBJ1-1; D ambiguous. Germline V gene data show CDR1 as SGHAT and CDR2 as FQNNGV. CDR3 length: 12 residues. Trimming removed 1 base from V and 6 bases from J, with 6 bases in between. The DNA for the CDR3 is TGTGCCAGCAGCTTAGGTTCAGCTGAAGCTTTCTTT. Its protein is CASSLGSAEAFF.

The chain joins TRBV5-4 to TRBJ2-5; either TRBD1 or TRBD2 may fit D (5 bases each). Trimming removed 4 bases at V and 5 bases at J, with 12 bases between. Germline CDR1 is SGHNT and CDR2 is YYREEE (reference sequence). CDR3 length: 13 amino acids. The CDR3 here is CASSPSWGETQYF. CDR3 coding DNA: TGTGCCAGCAGCCCCTCGTGGGGGGAGACCCAGTACTTC.

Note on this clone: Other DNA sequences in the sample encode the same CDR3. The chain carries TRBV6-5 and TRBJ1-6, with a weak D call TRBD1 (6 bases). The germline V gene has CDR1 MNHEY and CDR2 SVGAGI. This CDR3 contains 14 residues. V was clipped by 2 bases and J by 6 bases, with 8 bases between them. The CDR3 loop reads CASSYTGTNSPLHF. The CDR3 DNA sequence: TGTGCCAGCAGTTACACAGGGACTAATTCACCCCTCCACTTT.

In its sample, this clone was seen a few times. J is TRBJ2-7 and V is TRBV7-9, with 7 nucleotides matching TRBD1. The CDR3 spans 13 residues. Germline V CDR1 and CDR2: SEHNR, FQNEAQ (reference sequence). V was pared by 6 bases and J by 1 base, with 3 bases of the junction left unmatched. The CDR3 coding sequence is TGTGCCAGCAGTGACAGGGTGTCCTACGAGCAGTACTTC. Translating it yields CASSDRVSYEQYF.

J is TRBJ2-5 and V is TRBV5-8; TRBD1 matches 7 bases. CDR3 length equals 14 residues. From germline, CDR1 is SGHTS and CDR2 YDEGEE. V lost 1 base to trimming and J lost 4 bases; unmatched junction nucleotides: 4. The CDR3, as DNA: TGTGCCAGCAGCTTGAGAGGGGGCCTAGAGACCCAGTACTTC. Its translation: CASSLRGGLETQYF.

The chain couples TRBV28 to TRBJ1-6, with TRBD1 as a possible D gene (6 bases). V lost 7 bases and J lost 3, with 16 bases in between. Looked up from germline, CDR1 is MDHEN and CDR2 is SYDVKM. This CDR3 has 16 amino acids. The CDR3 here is CASTESGASYNSPLHF. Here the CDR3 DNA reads TGTGCCAGCACTGAGTCAGGGGCCAGCTATAATTCACCCCTCCACTTT.

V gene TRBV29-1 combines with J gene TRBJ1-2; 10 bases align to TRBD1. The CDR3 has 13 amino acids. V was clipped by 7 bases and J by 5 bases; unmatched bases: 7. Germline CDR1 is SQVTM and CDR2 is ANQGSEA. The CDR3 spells CSANLGQGYGYTF. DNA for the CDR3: TGCAGCGCAAACCTGGGACAGGGGTATGGCTACACCTTC.

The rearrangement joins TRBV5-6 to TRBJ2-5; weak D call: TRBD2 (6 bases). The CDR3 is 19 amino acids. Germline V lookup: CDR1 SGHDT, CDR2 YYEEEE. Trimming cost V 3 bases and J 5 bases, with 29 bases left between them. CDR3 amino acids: CASSSLEGSYNYPGETQYF. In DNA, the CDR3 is TGTGCCAGCAGCTCCCTGGAGGGAAGCTATAACTACCCGGGGGAGACCCAGTACTTC.

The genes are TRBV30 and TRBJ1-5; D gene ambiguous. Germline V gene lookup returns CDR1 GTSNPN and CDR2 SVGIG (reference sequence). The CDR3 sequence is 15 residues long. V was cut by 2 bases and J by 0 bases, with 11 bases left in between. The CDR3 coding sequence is TGTGCCTGGAGTCCGACGTTTTATAGCAATCAGCCCCAGCATTTT. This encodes CAWSPTFYSNQPQHF.

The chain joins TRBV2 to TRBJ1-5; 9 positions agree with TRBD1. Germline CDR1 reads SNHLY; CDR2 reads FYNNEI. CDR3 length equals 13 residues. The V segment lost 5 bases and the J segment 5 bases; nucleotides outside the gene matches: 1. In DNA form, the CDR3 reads TGTGCCAGCAGTCGGGACAGGGATCAGCCCCAGCATTTT. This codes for CASSRDRDQPQHF.

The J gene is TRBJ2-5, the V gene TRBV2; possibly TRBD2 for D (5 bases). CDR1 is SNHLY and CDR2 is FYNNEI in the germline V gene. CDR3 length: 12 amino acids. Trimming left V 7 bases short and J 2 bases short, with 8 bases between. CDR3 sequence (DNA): TGTGCCAGCATACTAGAACAAGAGACCCAGTACTTC. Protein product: CASILEQETQYF. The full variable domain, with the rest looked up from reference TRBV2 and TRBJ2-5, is EPEVTQTPSHQVTQMGQEVILRCVPISNHLYFYWYRQILGQKVEFLVSFYNNEISEKSEIFDDQFSVERPDGSNFTLKIRSTKLEDSAMYFCASILEQETQYFGPGTRLLVL.

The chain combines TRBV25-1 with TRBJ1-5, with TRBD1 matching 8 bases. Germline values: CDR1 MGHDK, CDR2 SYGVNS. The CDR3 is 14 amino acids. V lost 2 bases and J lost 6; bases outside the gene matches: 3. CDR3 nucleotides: TGTGCCAGCAGTGAACAGGGGGCGGTTCAGCCCCAGCATTTT. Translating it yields CASSEQGAVQPQHF.

DNA of the CDR3: TGTGCCAGCAGCTTTGGGACTAGCGGGAACTACGAGCAGTACTTC. The encoded protein is CASSFGTSGNYEQYF. This sequence joins TRBV7-6 and TRBJ2-7; 13 positions agree with TRBD2. V lost 3 bases and J lost 3; bases outside the gene matches: 2. This CDR3 spans 15 amino acids. CDR1 and CDR2 (germline): SGHVS, FNYEAQ.